Presented here are 2 T cell receptor beta chains from one specimen sequenced in a study of T cell responses to AZD1222 COVID-19 vaccine (dated by TCRdb to the early 2020s). The sample's time point label is to be understood as: about 28 days (+/-7) after the second vaccine dose. Library preparation was by the immunoSEQ multiplex PCR assay. Not all clones reach the TCRdb copy of this immuneACCESS table, which keeps in-frame sequences only. Checked studies attribute under half of the gap to unresolved V genes and leave the rest unexplained. The sample includes 30,000 to 35,000 clones, with about four fifths observed a single time. The top ten constitute about 4.7% of the sample. The source material was peripheral blood, sampled 28 days after the second AZD1222 dose. The receptors were sampled from an adult who received the AZD1222 COVID-19 vaccine.

This rearrangement joins TRBV5-1 to TRBJ1-6; D uncertain. Trimming left V 3 bases short and J 1 base short, with 14 bases between. CDR1 and CDR2 from the germline V gene are SGHRS and YFSETQ. CDR3 size: 17 residues. CDR3 nucleotide sequence: TGCGCCAGCAGCTCCTCAGCTAGTGGGTCCTATAATTCACCCCTCCACTTT. It is translated as CASSSSASGSYNSPLHF. Combining the CDR3 with reference TRBV5-1 and TRBJ1-6 gives the whole variable domain KAGVTQTPRYLIKTRGQQVTLSCSPISGHRSVSWYQQTPGQGLQFLFEYFSETQRNKGNFPGRFSGRQFSNSRSEMNVSTLELGDSALYLCASSSSASGSYNSPLHFGNGTRLTVT.

The chain is built from TRBV4-1 and TRBJ2-6, with 11 bases identical to TRBD1. V was pared by 5 bases and J by 3 bases, with 12 bases of the junction left unmatched. Germline V gives CDR1 MGHRA, CDR2 YSYEKL. CDR3 size: 19 residues. The DNA for the CDR3 is TGCGCCAGCAGCAGTAGGGCCGGGACAGGGGGTAGTGGGGCCAACGTCCTGACTTTC. This encodes CASSSRAGTGGSGANVLTF.